Following are 14 T cell receptor beta chains from one sample sequenced in a study of technical replicates of blood from a handful of donors. TCRdb's table, derived via immunoSEQ multiplex PCR, lists solely in-frame clones and lacks some. The sample includes roughly 90,000 clones, roughly 94% of them seen just once. Sequencing input: T cells isolated from PBMCs. All receptors come from a human donor in good health.

This sequence joins TRBV7-6 and TRBJ1-1, with 8 bases identical to TRBD1. This CDR3 is built from 14 residues. Germline CDR1 reads SGHVS; CDR2 reads FNYEAQ. V was clipped by 5 bases and J by 4 bases; unmatched bases: 6. CDR3 protein: CASSHATGATEAFF. The DNA of the CDR3 is TGTGCCAGCAGCCACGCGACAGGGGCCACTGAAGCTTTCTTT.

This clone was recorded only once. This chain uses TRBV7-9 with TRBJ1-6; D is possibly TRBD1 (6 bases). Germline V CDR1 and CDR2: SEHNR, FQNEAQ (reference sequence). The CDR3 is made up of 18 amino acids. V was shortened by 1 base and J by 4 bases, with 17 bases between the two germline ends. The CDR3 DNA is TGTGCCAGCAGCTTAGGGGATCCAGGGGAAGAATATAATTCACCCCTCCACTTT. Translated, it gives CASSLGDPGEEYNSPLHF.

The J gene is TRBJ2-7, the V gene TRBV12-5; the match to TRBD1 covers 7 bases. From germline, CDR1 is LGHNT and CDR2 FRNRAP. Unmatched junction bases numbered 8, after V lost 5 bases and J lost 1 base. CDR3 size: 15 residues. The CDR3 nucleotides are TGTGCTAGTGGTGTCGGGCAGGGGGATTCCTACGAGCAGTACTTC. Amino acid sequence: CASGVGQGDSYEQYF.

The chain couples TRBV19 to TRBJ1-4, with D possibly TRBD1 on 6 matching bases. Germline assignment: CDR1 LNHDA and CDR2 SQIVND (reference sequence). The CDR3 is 18 residues long. V dropped 6 bases and J dropped 7 bases, with 27 bases sitting between them. This CDR3 reads CASSPNPPSPGVSEKLFF. CDR3 coding DNA: TGTGCCAGTAGCCCCAACCCCCCCTCTCCAGGGGTAAGTGAAAAACTGTTTTTT. Looking up the rest from reference TRBV19 and TRBJ1-4 gives the full variable domain: DGGITQSPKYLFRKEGQNVTLSCEQNLNHDAMYWYRQDPGQGLRLIYYSQIVNDFQKGDIAEGYSVSREKKESFPLTVTSAQKNPTAFYLCASSPNPPSPGVSEKLFFGSGTQLSVL.

The chain couples TRBV19 to TRBJ1-5, with TRBD1 as a possible D gene (6 bases). Germline V CDR1 and CDR2: LNHDA, SQIVND (reference sequence). The CDR3 is made up of 14 amino acids. V was trimmed by 2 bases and J by 4 bases, leaving 9 bases between them. In nucleotides, the CDR3 is TGTGCCAGTAGTATATACAGGGATAATCAGCCCCAGCATTTT. Translation: CASSIYRDNQPQHF.

The chain combines TRBV9 with TRBJ2-2; D is possibly TRBD2 (6 bases). Germline CDR1 SGDLS, CDR2 YYNGEE. The V gene lost 0 bases and the J gene lost 0 bases, with 27 bases spanning the gap. This CDR3 contains 22 residues. CDR3 nucleotides: TGTGCCAGCAGCGTAGCTACTGGGGTCTTGCTAGCGCGAGATACGAACACCGGGGAGCTGTTTTTT. Translating it yields CASSVATGVLLARDTNTGELFF.

This chain connects TRBV4-1 to TRBJ2-6, with 10 bases matching TRBD2. CDR3 length: 18 amino acids. Unmatched junction bases numbered 4, after V lost 2 bases and J lost 0 bases. CDR1 and CDR2 from the germline V gene are MGHRA and YSYEKL. In DNA, the CDR3 is TGCGCCAGCAGCCAATACCTAGCGGGGGTCTCTGGGGCCAACGTCCTGACTTTC. Translation gives CASSQYLAGVSGANVLTF.

J is TRBJ2-1 and V is TRBV5-1, with 10 positions matching TRBD2. The trim removed 5 bases at V and 7 bases at J, leaving 12 bases unmatched. CDR1 and CDR2 from the germline V gene are SGHRS and YFSETQ. The CDR3 extends over 16 amino acids. The CDR3 DNA reads as TGCGCCAGCAGAGCAACGTGGCTAGCGGGAGTGAATGAGCAGTTCTTC. It translates to CASRATWLAGVNEQFF.

This clone was seen just once. The J gene is TRBJ2-7, the V gene TRBV11-2, with 9 bases identical to TRBD2. V trimming: 5 bases; J trimming: 4 bases; junction bases outside the gene matches: 6. This CDR3 is 14 amino acids long. Germline V CDR1 and CDR2: SGHAT, FQNNGV. The CDR3: CASSGGREGYEQYF. DNA of the CDR3: TGTGCCAGCAGCGGGGGGCGGGAGGGGTACGAGCAGTACTTC. The variable domain in full, with the rest retrieved from reference TRBV11-2 and TRBJ2-7, is EAGVAQSPRYKIIEKRQSVAFWCNPISGHATLYWYQQILGQGPKLLIQFQNNGVVDDSQLPKDRFSAERLKGVDSTLKIQPAKLEDSAVYLCASSGGREGYEQYFGPGTRLTVT.

V and J are TRBV20-1 and TRBJ2-3, with D maybe TRBD2 (5 bases). CDR3 length: 11 residues. Trimming took off 3 bases at V and 8 bases at J, with 9 bases between the two ends. Germline loops: CDR1 DFQATT, CDR2 SNEGSKA (reference sequence). The CDR3 sequence is CSASHEGTQYF. CDR3 DNA sequence: TGCAGTGCTAGCCACGAGGGTACGCAGTATTTT.

The chain recombines TRBV9 with TRBJ2-1; 10 nucleotides align to TRBD2. CDR1 and CDR2 (germline): SGDLS, YYNGEE. With V trimmed by 0 bases and J by 3 bases, 3 bases remained unmatched. The CDR3 is 16 amino acids. In DNA form, the CDR3 reads TGTGCCAGCAGCGTAGCTAGCGGGGGCGACTACAATGAGCAGTTCTTC. Residues: CASSVASGGDYNEQFF.

This rearrangement joins TRBV29-1 to TRBJ2-7, with TRBD1 matching over 8 bases. With V trimmed by 6 bases and J by 7 bases, 11 bases remained unmatched. The CDR3 length is 13 residues. Germline CDR1 and CDR2: SQVTM and ANQGSEA. The CDR3: CSVATGETGEQYF. CDR3 nucleotide sequence: TGCAGCGTCGCGACAGGGGAGACGGGAGAGCAGTACTTC.

This sequence joins TRBV7-9 and TRBJ1-5; no clear D. Trimming cost V 6 bases and J 3 bases, with 12 bases left between them. This CDR3 comprises 14 residues. Germline values: CDR1 SEHNR, CDR2 FQNEAQ (reference sequence). CDR3 in amino acids: CASSQQSHNQPQHF. CDR3 DNA: TGTGCCAGCAGTCAACAGTCCCACAATCAGCCCCAGCATTTT.

The chain recombines TRBV9 with TRBJ1-3, with D perhaps matching TRBD1 (5 bases). Trimming cost V 4 bases and J 1 base, with 6 bases left between them. The germline gives CDR1 SGDLS, CDR2 YYNGEE. The CDR3 totals 13 residues. CDR3 amino acids: CASSRGSGNTIYF. CDR3 nucleotide sequence: TGTGCCAGCAGCCGGGGGTCTGGAAACACCATATATTTT.